This paragraph reports one T cell receptor (beta chain). The sample belongs to a study of blood T cell repertoires in COVID-19. Overall study context: Sources were T cells, B-cell-depleted T cells, or PBMCs; the material itself was cDNA or gDNA.

Trimming took 4 bases from V and 0 from J; bases not matched to a gene: 8. The CDR3 contains 16 residues. Germline CDR1 is SGHAT and CDR2 is FQNNGV. Original processing methods: It was from reference gene primer amplification that nucleated cell counts were estimated. Assay: immunoSEQ multiplex PCR; the TCRdb copy retains only in-frame clones and omits some. Clone size and V and J calls were adopted from that table, with D and trimming inferred from the DNA. The repertoire holds a few hundred thousand clones, with 91% as singletons. Cohorts were based on clinical histories the participants reported. The sample comprised PBMCs or T cells enriched from blood (not recorded which). This receptor was taken from a human donor in a cohort exposed to, infected with or recovered from COVID-19 (not recorded which). The donor label of this sample is uncertain. The chain carries TRBV11-2 and TRBJ2-7, with 8 bases fitting TRBD1. CDR3 amino acids: CASSSLRTGNSYEQYF. The DNA of the CDR3 is TGTGCCAGCAGCTCGCTCCGGACAGGGAACTCCTACGAGCAGTACTTC.